The subject of this entry is one TCR beta chain. Antigen specificity is unknown. This entry belongs to a study of cytomegalovirus exposure and HLA in healthy donors. Study-level information: About 80 million unique TCR sequences came from HLA-typed donors in an early release.

PCR amplification relied on 60 Vbeta primers (plus 13 Jbeta primers). Profiling relied on immunoSEQ multiplex PCR, and the TCRdb table lists in-frame clones only, not all of them. This table has 170,000 or so clones, around four fifths appearing once. Findings of the study overall: Information on immune exposure was restricted to one variable (CMV serostatus). Most likely, a cluster of highly shared sequence variants arose as a sequencing artifact. A few V segments could not be told apart, such as TRBV6-2 and TRBV6-3, and were left out.

The V and J ends lost 7 bases and 4 bases respectively, with 16 bases between them. The CDR3 totals 14 residues. Per the germline V gene, CDR1 is ENHRY and CDR2 is SYGVKD. The sequenced sample consisted of PBMCs. This chain joins TRBV10-3 and TRBJ1-2, with a possible D match to TRBD1 (5 bases). This receptor was obtained from a woman between 25 and 40 years old in good health and CMV-seropositive. This CDR3 is CAIMGGREPYGYTF. CDR3 sequence (DNA): TGTGCCATCATGGGAGGCAGGGAGCCCTATGGCTACACCTTC.